These 15 T cell receptor beta chains were sequenced from one sample in a study of CD8 T cells in ankylosing spondylitis. TCRdb reanalysed the 5' RACE reads using MiXCR and keeps one entry per CDR3 protein. The repertoire holds approximately 350,000 distinct CDR3 sequences, with under 15% as singletons. Sequencing used blood, either unsorted or a sorted T cell fraction (not recorded which). These receptors originate from a male donor with ankylosing spondylitis or in good health (not recorded which).

This clonotype was seen only a few times. J is TRBJ2-5 and V is TRBV6-6, with D perhaps being TRBD1 or TRBD2 (5 bases each). Trimming pared 7 bases from V and 7 bases from J, leaving 16 bases between. CDR1 and CDR2 from the germline V gene are MNHNY and SVGAGI (reference sequence). The length of the CDR3 is 13 residues. Here the CDR3 DNA reads TGTGCCAGCAAAAGGGACCCCGTCGTGACCCAGTACTTC. Encoded protein: CASKRDPVVTQYF.

The CDR3 sequence is CASDDGTFNEKLFF. The CDR3 DNA is TGTGCTAGTGACGACGGGACCTTTAATGAAAAACTGTTTTTT. The chain carries TRBV12-5 and TRBJ1-4; D is perhaps TRBD1 (5 bases). Trimming stripped 7 bases from V and 4 bases from J, with 13 bases between. The germline V gene has CDR1 LGHNT and CDR2 FRNRAP. This CDR3 region has 14 residues.

This clonotype came up a few times. The chain is built from TRBV5-1 and TRBJ2-2; no clear D. Germline assignment: CDR1 SGHRS and CDR2 YFSETQ. The CDR3 consists of 15 residues. Trimming removed 2 bases at V and 5 bases at J, with 13 bases between. Here the CDR3 reads CASSFSGFVTGELFF. The CDR3 coding sequence is TGCGCCAGCAGCTTCTCAGGCTTTGTAACCGGGGAGCTGTTTTTT.

This chain connects TRBV20-1 to TRBJ1-1; a possible D gene is TRBD1 (6 bases). The germline V gene encodes CDR1 DFQATT and CDR2 SNEGSKA (reference sequence). CDR3 length: 12 amino acids. CDR3: CSNRDMNTEAFF. The CDR3 DNA reads TGCAGCAACAGGGACATGAACACTGAAGCTTTCTTT.

V is TRBV3-1 and J is TRBJ1-6; no firm D call. Germline V CDR1 and CDR2: LGHDT, YNNKEL (reference sequence). Between the trimmed V and J ends, which lost 0 bases and 6 bases, there was a span of 9 bases. CDR3 length: 15 residues. The CDR3: CASSQDPRTNSPLHF. Here the CDR3 DNA reads TGTGCCAGCAGCCAAGATCCCCGGACTAATTCACCCCTCCACTTT.

The chain couples TRBV14 to TRBJ2-6; TRBD1 agrees at 7 bases. V shed 1 base and J 4 bases; nucleotides not matched to a gene: 4. Per the germline V gene, CDR1 is SGHDN and CDR2 is FVKESK. The CDR3 totals 16 residues. CDR3 sequence: CASSQGGGAGANVLTF. The DNA for the CDR3 is TGTGCCAGCAGCCAAGGAGGGGGCGCGGGGGCCAACGTCCTGACTTTC.

This clonotype was counted many times. The chain recombines TRBV6-1 with TRBJ2-1; 12 nucleotides agree with TRBD2. CDR1 and CDR2 (germline): MNHNS, SASEGT. With V trimmed by 8 bases and J by 6 bases, 5 bases remained unmatched. The CDR3 is 14 residues long. CDR3 sequence reads: CASSGTSGSNEQFF. CDR3 in DNA: TGTGCCAGCTCCGGGACTAGCGGGTCCAATGAGCAGTTCTTC.

In this sample, this clonotype turned up a few times. The V call is TRBV29-1, the J call TRBJ1-5, with D possibly TRBD1 on 5 matching bases. V lost 5 bases and J 3 bases, leaving 11 bases between the germline ends. In germline, CDR1 is SQVTM, CDR2 ANQGSEA. The CDR3 totals 13 residues. CDR3: CSVQTELNQPQHF. As DNA, the CDR3 is TGCAGCGTTCAGACAGAGCTCAATCAGCCCCAGCATTTT. Supplemented by reference TRBV29-1 and TRBJ1-5, the full variable domain reads SAVISQKPSRDICQRGTSLTIQCQVDSQVTMMFWYRQQPGQSLTLIATANQGSEATYESGFVIDKFPISRPNLTFSTLTVSNMSPEDSSIYLCSVQTELNQPQHFGDGTRLSIL.

This clonotype was detected only a few times. The rearrangement joins TRBV12-3 or TRBV12-4 to TRBJ1-1; D is unclear. Trimming shortened V by 4 bases and J by 0 bases, and 9 bases separated the two germline ends. There are 14 residues in the CDR3. CDR3 in amino acids: CASSYGPMNTEAFF. CDR3 DNA sequence: TGTGCCAGCAGTTACGGACCCATGAACACTGAAGCTTTCTTT.

This clonotype occurred many times. The gene calls are TRBV12-3 or TRBV12-4 and TRBJ2-2; 10 bases are shared with TRBD1. This CDR3 is built from 16 residues. V lost 5 bases and J lost 2; bases outside the gene matches: 5. CDR3 nucleotide sequence: TGTGCCAGCAGTATTCCGACAGGGGGCAACACCGGGGAGCTGTTTTTT. It specifies CASSIPTGGNTGELFF.

Here the CDR3 DNA reads TGTGCCAGCAGCATTAAAACTGGAGAGACCCAGTACTTC. Translating gives CASSIKTGETQYF. This sequence joins TRBV9 and TRBJ2-5; D uncertain. The CDR3 has 13 amino acids. Trimming removed 4 bases from V and 4 bases from J, with 11 bases in between. CDR1 is SGDLS, CDR2 YYNGEE, per germline.

The chain employs TRBV12-3 or TRBV12-4 and TRBJ2-5; the D gene could be TRBD1 or TRBD2 (6 bases each). Trimming stripped 2 bases from V and 4 bases from J, with 11 bases between. The CDR3 is 14 amino acids. CDR3 DNA sequence: TGTGCCAGCAGTTTATGGGGGGCGGGAGAGACCCAGTACTTC. It yields the protein CASSLWGAGETQYF.

The chain couples TRBV6-2 or TRBV6-3 to TRBJ2-5; D is perhaps TRBD1 (7 bases). The germline gives CDR1 MNHEY, CDR2 SVGEGT. Trimming stripped 11 bases from V and 2 bases from J, with 15 bases between. CDR3 size: 13 residues. The CDR3 nucleotides read TGTGCCGTAGGCAGGGGGGTTCAAGAGACCCAGTACTTC. Its translation: CAVGRGVQETQYF.

This clonotype was seen more than once but under ten times. The chain carries TRBV20-1 and TRBJ2-1, with 7 bases that match TRBD2. J gave up 14 bases and V 2 bases, and 12 bases lay outside the gene matches. This CDR3 region has 13 residues. Per the germline V gene, CDR1 is DFQATT and CDR2 is SNEGSKA (reference sequence). CDR3 coding DNA: TGCAGTGCTAGAACTCGAACAGGTGGGGGGGAGTTCTTC. It specifies CSARTRTGGGEFF.

A note on this clonotype: A read error is possible here, since a much larger clone lies one base away. The chain is built from TRBV6-1 and TRBJ2-1, with D tentatively TRBD2 (7 bases). CDR3 size: 13 residues. The V gene's germline CDR1 is MNHNS and CDR2 SASEGT. CDR3 region: CASSEGGGATQLF. DNA for the CDR3: TGTGCCAGCAGTGAAGGTGGGGGGGCGACACAGTTATTC.